A single sample gave rise to the 29 T cell receptor beta chains below, sequenced in a study of early T cells in non-severe SARS-CoV-2 infection. TCRdb re-called the 5' RACE reads through MiXCR, storing one row per CDR3 protein. The repertoire consists of more than 55,000 distinct CDR3 sequences, with around an eighth occurring once and the leading ten covering 4.4%. Material for sequencing was whole blood. All receptors come from an adult who was a healthcare worker with PCR-confirmed SARS-CoV-2 infection or an uninfected control (not recorded which).

J is TRBJ2-5 and V is TRBV18; 12 bases line up with TRBD1. Germline V lookup: CDR1 KGHSH, CDR2 LQKENI. CDR3 length equals 15 residues. The trim removed 5 bases at V and 5 bases at J, leaving 6 bases unmatched. The CDR3 nucleotides read TGTGCCAGCTCATTCGGGACAGGGGGCATGGAGACCCAGTACTTC. It specifies CASSFGTGGMETQYF.

CDR3 in DNA: TGTGCCAGCAGTTCAAGGAATAAAGCTTTCTTT. Encoded protein: CASSSRNKAFF. V is TRBV12-3 or TRBV12-4 and J is TRBJ1-1; no reliable D call. The V gene lost 4 bases and the J gene lost 9 bases, with 9 bases spanning the gap. The CDR3 extends over 11 amino acids.

This clonotype appeared a few times. The chain is built from TRBV12-3 or TRBV12-4 and TRBJ2-7; no reliable D call. V was pared by 3 bases and J by 11 bases, with 17 bases between. CDR3 size: 13 residues. The CDR3 nucleotides are TGTGCCAGCAGTTTCGGTGGCAACGAGGTAGAGTACTTC. This gives the protein CASSFGGNEVEYF.

This clonotype was recorded many times. The rearrangement links TRBV30 to TRBJ1-1; tentatively, D is TRBD1 (5 bases). This CDR3 spans 13 amino acids. Trimming left V 5 bases short and J 0 bases short, with 10 bases between. From germline, CDR1 is GTSNPN and CDR2 SVGIG (reference sequence). The CDR3 reads CAWGRDVNTEAFF. CDR3 sequence (DNA): TGTGCCTGGGGCAGGGACGTGAACACTGAAGCTTTCTTT.

This clonotype was picked up a small number of times. The chain combines TRBV30 with TRBJ1-6, with D possibly matching TRBD1 (6 bases). Trimming cost V 6 bases and J 0 bases, with 15 bases left between them. The CDR3 consists of 16 residues. Germline loops: CDR1 GTSNPN, CDR2 SVGIG (reference sequence). CDR3 sequence (DNA): TGTGCCTGCCTGAGGGACACGAGCTCCTATAATTCACCCCTCCACTTT. Its translation is CACLRDTSSYNSPLHF.

This clonotype was picked up many times. The gene calls are TRBV4-3 and TRBJ2-7; D gene uncertain. The CDR3 is 15 amino acids. The V gene lost 0 bases and the J gene lost 3 bases, with 12 bases spanning the gap. The germline V gene encodes CDR1 LGHNA and CDR2 YSLEER. The CDR3 sequence: CASSQEVFDDYEQYF. CDR3 nucleotides: TGCGCCAGCAGCCAAGAAGTTTTCGACGACTACGAGCAGTACTTC.

This clonotype was detected ten times or more. The chain is built from TRBV7-9 and TRBJ1-3; D call uncertain. The CDR3 has 14 residues. Trimming took 5 bases from V and 3 from J, leaving 11 bases between them. The V gene's germline CDR1 is SEHNR and CDR2 FQNEAQ (reference sequence). DNA for the CDR3: TGTGCCAGCAGCCGTGGTGGCGGTGGAAACACCATATATTTT. The encoded protein is CASSRGGGGNTIYF. The complete variable domain, with remaining parts taken from reference TRBV7-9 and TRBJ1-3, reads DTGVSQNPRHKITKRGQNVTFRCDPISEHNRLYWYRQTLGQGPEFLTYFQNEAQLEKSRLLSDRFSAERPKGSFSTLEIQRTEQGDSAMYLCASSRGGGGNTIYFGEGSWLTVV.

This clonotype has ten or more counts. The chain has TRBV12-3 or TRBV12-4 and TRBJ1-3; TRBD1 is a possible D gene (5 bases). V was trimmed by 5 bases and J by 4 bases, leaving 15 bases between them. The CDR3 totals 15 residues. The CDR3 loop reads CASSIWIRGGNTIYF. CDR3 bases: TGTGCCAGCAGTATATGGATCCGGGGGGGAAACACCATATATTTT.

This clonotype was seen only a few times. The rearrangement uses TRBV6-6 and TRBJ2-3; 8 nucleotides line up with TRBD2. V was pared by 5 bases and J by 3 bases, with 7 bases of the junction left unmatched. The germline CDR1 and CDR2 sequences are MNHNY and SVGAGI (reference sequence). The CDR3 runs 15 residues. The CDR3 loop is CASSPSGRGTDTQYF. In DNA, the CDR3 is TGTGCCAGCAGTCCCAGCGGGAGAGGTACAGATACGCAGTATTTT.

This clonotype has more than one count but fewer than ten. V is TRBV3-1 and J is TRBJ1-5, with TRBD1 as a possible D gene (6 bases). The CDR3 has 14 amino acids. Germline V CDR1 and CDR2: LGHDT, YNNKEL (reference sequence). V lost 1 base and J 4 bases, leaving 8 bases between the germline ends. The CDR3 coding sequence is TGTGCCAGCAGCCAAGGGGGGGCGAATCAGCCCCAGCATTTT. This encodes CASSQGGANQPQHF.

This chain joins TRBV27 and TRBJ2-1, with 9 bases aligning to TRBD2. The CDR3 runs 15 residues. CDR1 is MNHEY and CDR2 is SMNVEV in the germline V gene (reference sequence). Losses at the gene ends were 6 bases for V and 7 bases for J; bases not matched to a gene: 10. CDR3 in amino acids: CASRSGTSPGNEQFF. The CDR3 DNA reads TGTGCCAGCAGGTCCGGGACTAGCCCCGGAAATGAGCAGTTCTTC.

V gene TRBV29-1 combines with J gene TRBJ2-1; 7 positions match TRBD1. Trimming removed 0 bases from V and 4 bases from J; junction bases left unmatched: 3. CDR3 length: 14 amino acids. Germline V gives CDR1 SQVTM, CDR2 ANQGSEA. As DNA, the CDR3 is TGCAGCGTTGAAGATCGACAGGGATACAATGAGCAGTTCTTC. This translates into CSVEDRQGYNEQFF.

This clonotype was picked up a small number of times. The J gene is TRBJ2-1, the V gene TRBV5-5; D remains unclear. V was shortened by 5 bases and J by 8 bases, with 17 bases between the two germline ends. Germline CDR1 reads SGHKS; CDR2 reads YYEKEE (reference sequence). CDR3 size: 14 residues. As DNA, the CDR3 is TGTGCCAGCAGTAATTCATGGGGTTATCATGAGCAGTTCTTC. It translates to CASSNSWGYHEQFF.

The table lists this clonotype with many counts. This chain uses TRBV30 with TRBJ2-7, with no clear D. V was clipped by 4 bases and J by 9 bases, with 16 bases between them. This CDR3 has 12 amino acids. Germline loops: CDR1 GTSNPN, CDR2 SVGIG (reference sequence). The CDR3 bases are TGTGCCTGGAACTTAGGTAGTGGCCGGCAGTACTTC. Encoded protein: CAWNLGSGRQYF.

This clonotype appeared many times. DNA of the CDR3: TGTGCCAGCAGCTTAGATTACCAGGGTAATCAGCCCCAGCATTTT. It codes for CASSLDYQGNQPQHF. J is TRBJ1-5 and V is TRBV11-2, with D possibly matching TRBD1 (5 bases). V was clipped by 0 bases and J by 4 bases, with 10 bases between them. Germline V lookup: CDR1 SGHAT, CDR2 FQNNGV. The CDR3 is 15 residues long.

This clonotype was found many times. The chain joins TRBV3-1 to TRBJ2-5; D unclear. This CDR3 contains 12 residues. V was pared by 4 bases and J by 2 bases, with 5 bases between. Germline V gene lookup returns CDR1 LGHDT and CDR2 YNNKEL (reference sequence). Here the CDR3 reads CASSRAQETQYF. As DNA, the CDR3 is TGTGCCAGCAGCCGTGCTCAAGAGACCCAGTACTTC.

This clonotype was observed at least ten times. The chain couples TRBV18 to TRBJ2-6; D perhaps matches TRBD1 (6 bases). CDR3 length: 18 residues. Germline CDR1 KGHSH, CDR2 LQKENI. The V gene lost 2 bases and the J gene lost 0 bases, with 14 bases spanning the gap. CDR3 protein: CASSPKDSVSSGANVLTF. The CDR3 DNA follows: TGTGCCAGCTCACCAAAGGACAGTGTTAGCTCTGGGGCCAACGTCCTGACTTTC.

The V and J genes are TRBV27 and TRBJ2-5; TRBD1 aligns across 7 bases. J lost 3 bases, V lost 5 bases, and 6 bases had no gene match. Germline V gene data show CDR1 as MNHEY and CDR2 as SMNVEV (reference sequence). CDR3 length: 14 amino acids. The CDR3 loop is CASSLTGTKETQYF. CDR3 DNA sequence: TGTGCCAGCAGTCTGACAGGGACGAAAGAGACCCAGTACTTC.

This clonotype was detected many times. The chain carries TRBV10-3 and TRBJ2-2; D is perhaps TRBD2 (6 bases). Germline CDR1 and CDR2: ENHRY and SYGVKD. The ends were cut back, 9 bases at V and 0 bases at J, with 14 bases in the middle. The CDR3 is 15 residues long. CDR3 bases: TGTGCCATACAGGCGCGGGGCGCGAACACCGGGGAGCTGTTTTTT. As protein: CAIQARGANTGELFF.

This clonotype was counted a few times. The chain has TRBV7-9 and TRBJ1-4; no definite D call. Germline CDR1 SEHNR, CDR2 FQNEAQ (reference sequence). The CDR3 extends over 16 amino acids. V was clipped by 2 bases and J by 0 bases, with 10 bases between them. The CDR3 coding sequence is TGTGCCAGCAGCTTACACGGCGGGGCAACTAATGAAAAACTGTTTTTT. This translates into CASSLHGGATNEKLFF.

This rearrangement joins TRBV4-1 to TRBJ1-4, with a possible D match to TRBD1 (5 bases). This CDR3 is 15 amino acids long. Germline V CDR1 and CDR2: MGHRA, YSYEKL. Trimming left V 4 bases short and J 7 bases short, with 16 bases between. CDR3 nucleotides: TGCGCCAGCAGCCGGTTAATCCAGGGAAGTGAAAAACTGTTTTTT. This encodes CASSRLIQGSEKLFF.

This clonotype was detected many times. CDR3 sequence reads: CASSLDPTGGSYEQYF. The CDR3 nucleotides are TGCGCCAGCAGCTTGGATCCGACAGGGGGTTCCTACGAGCAGTACTTC. The rearrangement uses TRBV5-1 and TRBJ2-7; 9 bases are a match to TRBD1. The length of the CDR3 is 16 residues. Trimming at V came to 0 bases and at J to 1 base, leaving 5 bases not matched to a gene. Germline values: CDR1 SGHRS, CDR2 YFSETQ. Using reference TRBV5-1 and TRBJ2-7 for the parts outside the CDR3, the full variable domain is KAGVTQTPRYLIKTRGQQVTLSCSPISGHRSVSWYQQTPGQGLQFLFEYFSETQRNKGNFPGRFSGRQFSNSRSEMNVSTLELGDSALYLCASSLDPTGGSYEQYFGPGTRLTVT.

This clonotype was counted ten times or more. The J gene is TRBJ1-2, the V gene TRBV6-2 or TRBV6-3; the match to TRBD1 covers 7 bases. Germline-derived CDR1 and CDR2 are MNHEY and SVGEGT. Germline trimming cut 6 bases from V and 8 bases from J; bases unmatched to any gene: 3. The CDR3 has 11 residues. The chain's CDR3 is CASRNRGGYTF. The CDR3 nucleotides are TGTGCCAGCAGGAACAGGGGCGGCTACACCTTC.

The chain combines TRBV29-1 with TRBJ1-1, with D possibly matching TRBD1 (6 bases). CDR3 size: 11 residues. From germline, CDR1 is SQVTM and CDR2 ANQGSEA. V was pared by 7 bases and J by 7 bases, with 13 bases between. The DNA of the CDR3 is TGCAGCGCTACAGGGCAGATTGAAGCTTTCTTT. The encoded protein is CSATGQIEAFF.

The gene calls are TRBV29-1 and TRBJ1-1; 7 bases align to TRBD1. There are 12 residues in the CDR3. V lost 5 bases to trimming and J lost 4 bases; unmatched junction nucleotides: 4. Germline assignment: CDR1 SQVTM and CDR2 ANQGSEA. CDR3 nucleotides: TGCAGCGTTTTTTACAGGGGCACTGAAGCTTTCTTT. Amino acid sequence: CSVFYRGTEAFF.

In this sample, this clonotype turned up many times. V and J are TRBV6-6 and TRBJ1-2; D gene uncertain. There are 11 residues in the CDR3. CDR1 is MNHNY and CDR2 is SVGAGI in the germline V gene (reference sequence). The ends were cut back, 6 bases at V and 3 bases at J, with 5 bases in the middle. CDR3 sequence reads: CASSPDYGYTF. The CDR3 DNA reads as TGTGCCAGCAGCCCAGACTATGGCTACACCTTC.

This clonotype showed up just once. This may stem from a read error, because a much larger clone lies one nucleotide away. This rearrangement joins TRBV14 to TRBJ2-7, with D tentatively TRBD1 (6 bases). This CDR3 contains 12 residues. Germline CDR1 SGHDN, CDR2 FVKESK. The CDR3 protein is CANSPQGYEQYF. Written as DNA, the CDR3 is TGTGCCAACAGCCCACAGGGTTACGAGCAGTACTTC. Supplemented by reference TRBV14 and TRBJ2-7, the full variable domain reads EAGVTQFPSHSVIEKGQTVTLRCDPISGHDNLYWYRRVMGKEIKFLLHFVKESKQDESGMPNNRFLAERTGGTYSTLKVQPAELEDSGVYFCANSPQGYEQYFGPGTRLTVT.

This clonotype was detected ten times or more. The chain joins TRBV7-9 to TRBJ2-7; the D gene could be TRBD1 or TRBD2 (6 bases each). The CDR3 has 16 amino acids. CDR1 and CDR2 from the germline V gene are SEHNR and FQNEAQ (reference sequence). V dropped 2 bases and J dropped 3 bases, with 17 bases sitting between them. Written as DNA, the CDR3 is TGTGCCAGCAGCTTATCCGGGGGCCACTCCAACTACGAGCAGTACTTC. This translates into CASSLSGGHSNYEQYF.

This clonotype has at least ten counts. The rearrangement uses TRBV7-8 and TRBJ2-7; 9 bases are a match to TRBD2. V lost 2 bases, J lost 7 bases, and 3 bases stayed unmatched. The CDR3 is made up of 13 amino acids. CDR1 is SGHVS and CDR2 is FQNEAQ in the germline V gene. The DNA for the CDR3 is TGTGCCAGCAGCTTACCCCTAGCGGGAGAGCAGTACTTC. It specifies CASSLPLAGEQYF. Based on the CDR3 plus reference TRBV7-8 and TRBJ2-7, the full variable domain is GAGVSQSPRYKVAKRGQDVALRCDPISGHVSLFWYQQALGQGPEFLTYFQNEAQLDKSGLPSDRFFAERPEGSVSTLKIQRTQQEDSAVYLCASSLPLAGEQYFGPGTRLTVT.